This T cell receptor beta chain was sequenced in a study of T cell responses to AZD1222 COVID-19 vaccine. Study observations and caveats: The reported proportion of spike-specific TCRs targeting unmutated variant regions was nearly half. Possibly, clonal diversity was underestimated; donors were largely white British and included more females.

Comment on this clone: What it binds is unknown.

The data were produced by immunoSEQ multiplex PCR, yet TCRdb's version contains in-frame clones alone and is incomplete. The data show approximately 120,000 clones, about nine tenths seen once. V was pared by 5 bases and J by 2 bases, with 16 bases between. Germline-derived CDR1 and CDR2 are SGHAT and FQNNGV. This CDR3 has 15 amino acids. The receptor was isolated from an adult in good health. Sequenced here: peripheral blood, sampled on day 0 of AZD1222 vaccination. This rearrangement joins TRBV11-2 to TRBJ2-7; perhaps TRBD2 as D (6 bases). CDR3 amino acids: CASSTGDAGPYEQYF. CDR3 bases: TGTGCCAGCAGCACGGGGGACGCCGGACCCTACGAGCAGTACTTC.